This TCR beta chain comes out of a study of T cell responses to AZD1222 COVID-19 vaccine. Study-wide findings and caveats: Variant regions that are unmutated are reportedly the target of nearly half of spike-specific TCRs. In all cases, repertoires were sampled only after the peak T cell response.

On this clone: Its antigen is unknown.

Clones were read by immunoSEQ multiplex PCR, and TCRdb kept only the in-frame ones, dropping some. The table has about 160,000 clones, roughly 90% seen once. This TCR was sampled from an adult who received the AZD1222 COVID-19 vaccine. Sequenced material: peripheral blood, taken 28 days after the second AZD1222 dose.

CDR3 protein: CAWSVGLSSYEQYF. The CDR3 DNA sequence: TGTGCCTGGAGTGTGGGGTTGAGCTCCTACGAGCAGTACTTC. The chain links TRBV30 to TRBJ2-7; no firm D call. The CDR3 covers 14 residues. V was shortened by 0 bases and J by 0 bases, with 9 bases between the two germline ends. Germline V gene data show CDR1 as GTSNPN and CDR2 as SVGIG (reference sequence).